This T cell receptor beta chain was recorded in a study of blood T cell repertoires in COVID-19. Study-wide context: The United States, Italy and Spain supplied acute and convalescent COVID-19 samples.

Trimming at V came to 0 bases and at J to 8 bases, leaving 4 bases not matched to a gene. Germline values: CDR1 MNHEY, CDR2 SVGAGI. The CDR3 is 16 residues long. In terms of age and location, participants ranged from about 18 to 89 years and lived in about two dozen US areas. Here immunoSEQ multiplex PCR was the method, and the copy in TCRdb shows in-frame clones only, minus some. The table has just over 300,000 clones, 90% seen once. Sequenced sample: PBMCs or T cells enriched from blood (not recorded which). V gene TRBV6-5 combines with J gene TRBJ1-6, with 10 bases lining up with TRBD1. The source of this sequence is a young woman with acute COVID-19. CDR3 amino acids: CASSYSAGTGDSPLHF. The CDR3 bases are TGTGCCAGCAGTTACTCTGCCGGGACAGGGGATTCACCCCTCCACTTT.